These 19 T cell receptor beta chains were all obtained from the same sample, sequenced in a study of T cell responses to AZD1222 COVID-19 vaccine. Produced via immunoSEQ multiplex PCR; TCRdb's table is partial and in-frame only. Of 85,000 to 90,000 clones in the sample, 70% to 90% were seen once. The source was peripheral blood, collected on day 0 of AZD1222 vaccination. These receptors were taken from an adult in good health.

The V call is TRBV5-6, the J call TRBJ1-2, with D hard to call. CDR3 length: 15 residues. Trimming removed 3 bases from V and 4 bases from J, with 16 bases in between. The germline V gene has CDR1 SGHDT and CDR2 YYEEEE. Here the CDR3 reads CASSSIPTIGYGYTF. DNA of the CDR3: TGTGCCAGCAGCTCAATCCCGACAATTGGCTATGGCTACACCTTC.

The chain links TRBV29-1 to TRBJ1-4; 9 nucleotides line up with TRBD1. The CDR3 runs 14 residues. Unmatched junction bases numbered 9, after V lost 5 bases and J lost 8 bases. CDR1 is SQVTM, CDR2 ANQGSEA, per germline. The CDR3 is CSVSDRGRLEKLFF. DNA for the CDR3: TGCAGCGTTTCGGACAGGGGACGACTAGAAAAACTGTTTTTT.

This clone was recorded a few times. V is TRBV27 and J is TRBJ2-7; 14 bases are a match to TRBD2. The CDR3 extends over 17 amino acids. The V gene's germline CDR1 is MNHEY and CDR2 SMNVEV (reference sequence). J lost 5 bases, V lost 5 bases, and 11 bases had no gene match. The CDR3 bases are TGTGCCAGCAGTCCCGGGACTAGCGGGAGCCGGATTCACGAGCAGTACTTC. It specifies CASSPGTSGSRIHEQYF.

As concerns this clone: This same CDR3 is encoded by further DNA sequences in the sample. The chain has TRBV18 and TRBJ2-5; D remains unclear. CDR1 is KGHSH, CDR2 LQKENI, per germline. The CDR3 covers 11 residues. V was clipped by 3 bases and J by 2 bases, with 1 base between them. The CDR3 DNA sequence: TGTGCCAGCTCACCGCAAGAGACCCAGTACTTC. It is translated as CASSPQETQYF.

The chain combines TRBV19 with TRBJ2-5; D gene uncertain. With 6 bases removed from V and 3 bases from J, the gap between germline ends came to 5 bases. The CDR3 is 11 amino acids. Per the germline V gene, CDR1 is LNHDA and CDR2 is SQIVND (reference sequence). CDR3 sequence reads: CASSAKETQYF. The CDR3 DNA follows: TGTGCCAGTAGCGCTAAAGAGACCCAGTACTTC.

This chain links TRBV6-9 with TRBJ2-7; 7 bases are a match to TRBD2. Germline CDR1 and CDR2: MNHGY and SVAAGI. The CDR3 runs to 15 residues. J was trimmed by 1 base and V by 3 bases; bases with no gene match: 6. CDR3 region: CASSYGAGASYEQYF. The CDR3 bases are TGTGCCAGCAGTTACGGGGCGGGAGCATCCTACGAGCAGTACTTC.

The CDR3 nucleotides are TGTGCCAGCAGTGAAGCGCTTCAGGGGGGATCTGGTGAAAAACTGTTTTTT. It is translated as CASSEALQGGSGEKLFF. This chain uses TRBV2 with TRBJ1-4; 7 bases align to TRBD1. This CDR3 has 17 residues. Germline lookup yields CDR1 SNHLY and CDR2 FYNNEI. With 0 bases clipped from V and 7 bases from J, the junction kept 11 bases outside the gene matches.

This CDR3 reads CASTQGPVSGANVLTF. The CDR3 DNA reads as TGTGCCAGTACCCAGGGTCCAGTCTCTGGGGCCAACGTCCTGACTTTC. The V call is TRBV19, the J call TRBJ2-6; perhaps TRBD1 as D (5 bases). CDR3 size: 16 residues. V shed 7 bases and J shed 0 bases, with 13 bases lying between them. The germline V gene encodes CDR1 LNHDA and CDR2 SQIVND (reference sequence).

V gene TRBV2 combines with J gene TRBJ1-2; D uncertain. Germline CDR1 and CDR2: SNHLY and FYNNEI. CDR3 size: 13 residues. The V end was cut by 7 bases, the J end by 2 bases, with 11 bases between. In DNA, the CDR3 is TGTGCCAGCATGAGGGAAAAGAACTATGGCTACACCTTC. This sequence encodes CASMREKNYGYTF.

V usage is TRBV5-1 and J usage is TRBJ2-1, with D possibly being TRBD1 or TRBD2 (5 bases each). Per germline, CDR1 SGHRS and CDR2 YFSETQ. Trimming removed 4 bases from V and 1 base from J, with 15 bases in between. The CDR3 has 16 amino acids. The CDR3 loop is CASSTAGTVSYNEQFF. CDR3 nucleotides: TGCGCCAGCAGCACTGCTGGGACCGTTTCCTACAATGAGCAGTTCTTC.

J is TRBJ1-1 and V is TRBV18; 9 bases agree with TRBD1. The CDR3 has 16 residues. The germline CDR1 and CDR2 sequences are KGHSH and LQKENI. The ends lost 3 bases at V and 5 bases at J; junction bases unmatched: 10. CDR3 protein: CASSPPGQGKRTEAFF. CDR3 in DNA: TGTGCCAGCTCACCCCCCGGACAGGGGAAGAGGACTGAAGCTTTCTTT. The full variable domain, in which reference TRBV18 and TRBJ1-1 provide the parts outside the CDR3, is NAGVMQNPRHLVRRRGQEARLRCSPMKGHSHVYWYRQLPEEGLKFMVYLQKENIIDESGMPKERFSAEFPKEGPSILRIQQVVRGDSAAYFCASSPPGQGKRTEAFFGQGTRLTVV.

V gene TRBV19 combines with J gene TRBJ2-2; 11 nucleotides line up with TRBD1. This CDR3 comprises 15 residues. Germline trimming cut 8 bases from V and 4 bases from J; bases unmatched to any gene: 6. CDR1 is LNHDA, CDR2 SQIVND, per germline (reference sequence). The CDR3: CASRKGQGGTGELFF. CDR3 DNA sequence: TGTGCCAGTCGAAAGGGACAGGGGGGCACCGGGGAGCTGTTTTTT.

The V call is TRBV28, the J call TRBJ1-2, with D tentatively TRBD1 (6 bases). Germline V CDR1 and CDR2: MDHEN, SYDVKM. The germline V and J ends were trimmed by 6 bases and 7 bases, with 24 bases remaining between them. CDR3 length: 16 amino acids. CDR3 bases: TGTGCCAGCAGCCAAGGGGGACAAGGCACGAGGAGTGGCTACACCTTC. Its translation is CASSQGGQGTRSGYTF.

The chain's CDR3 is CASSATSAYEQYF. The CDR3 DNA reads as TGTGCCAGCTCTGCGACTAGCGCGTACGAGCAGTACTTC. This chain links TRBV7-9 with TRBJ2-7; 8 bases are shared with TRBD2. Germline V gene sequence: CDR1 SEHNR, CDR2 FQNEAQ (reference sequence). V lost 8 bases, J lost 4 bases, and 7 bases stayed unmatched. The CDR3 contains 13 residues.

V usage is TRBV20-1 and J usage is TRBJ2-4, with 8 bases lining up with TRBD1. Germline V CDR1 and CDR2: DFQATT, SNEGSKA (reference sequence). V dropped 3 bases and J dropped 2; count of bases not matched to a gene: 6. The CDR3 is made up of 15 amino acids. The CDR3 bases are TGCAGTGCTAGTCAGGGGGCGCGCCCCAAAAACATTCAGTACTTC. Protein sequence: CSASQGARPKNIQYF.

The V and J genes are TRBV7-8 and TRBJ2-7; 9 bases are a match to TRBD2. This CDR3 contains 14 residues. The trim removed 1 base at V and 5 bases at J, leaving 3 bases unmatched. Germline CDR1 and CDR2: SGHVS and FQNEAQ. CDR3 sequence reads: CASSLGASGNEQYF. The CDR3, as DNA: TGTGCCAGCAGCTTAGGTGCTAGCGGGAACGAGCAGTACTTC.

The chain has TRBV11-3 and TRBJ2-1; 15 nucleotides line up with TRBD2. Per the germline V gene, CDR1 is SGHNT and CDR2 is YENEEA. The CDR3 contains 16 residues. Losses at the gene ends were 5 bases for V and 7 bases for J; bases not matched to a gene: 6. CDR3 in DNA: TGTGCCAGCAGCCAGGGACTAGCGGGAGGTGGGAATGAGCAGTTCTTC. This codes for CASSQGLAGGGNEQFF. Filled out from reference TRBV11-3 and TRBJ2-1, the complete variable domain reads EAGVVQSPRYKIIEKKQPVAFWCNPISGHNTLYWYLQNLGQGPELLIRYENEEAVDDSQLPKDRFSAERLKGVDSTLKIQPAELGDSAVYLCASSQGLAGGGNEQFFGPGTRLTVL.

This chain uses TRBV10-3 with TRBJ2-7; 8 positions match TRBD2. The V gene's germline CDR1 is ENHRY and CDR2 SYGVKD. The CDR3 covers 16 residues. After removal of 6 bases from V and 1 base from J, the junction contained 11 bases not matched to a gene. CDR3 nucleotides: TGTGCCATCAGGGCCGTGGCGGGAGGCTCGTCCTACGAGCAGTACTTC. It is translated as CAIRAVAGGSSYEQYF.

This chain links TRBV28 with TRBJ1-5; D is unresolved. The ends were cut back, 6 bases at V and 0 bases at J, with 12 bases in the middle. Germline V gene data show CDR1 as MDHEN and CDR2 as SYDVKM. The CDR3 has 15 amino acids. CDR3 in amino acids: CASSQRSYSNQPQHF. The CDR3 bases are TGTGCCAGCAGCCAGCGGAGTTATAGCAATCAGCCCCAGCATTTT.